This entry concerns a single TCR beta chain. This specimen comes from a study of OX40 agonist ivuxolimab in advanced cancers. Overall study: Dose-escalation patients were diagnosed with hepatocellular carcinoma, melanoma, renal cell cancer or head and neck cancer. Patients with prior anti-PD-1, anti-PD-L1 or anti-CTLA-4 therapy were eligible; 35% to 50% had some.

Assay: immunoSEQ multiplex PCR; the TCRdb copy retains only in-frame clones and omits some. This table has more than 9,500 clones, about 86% appearing once. The CDR3 sequence is 16 residues long. Germline V gene data show CDR1 as SGHDT and CDR2 as YYEEEE. Trimming took 4 bases from V and 4 from J; bases not matched to a gene: 13. The starting material was CD4+ or CD8+ T cells sorted from blood, obtained in a trial of the OX40 agonist ivuxolimab. The TCR was taken from an adult with an advanced solid tumor such as melanoma, head and neck, liver or kidney cancer. The chain has TRBV5-6 and TRBJ1-1; 7 bases are a match to TRBD1. CDR3 region: CASSPRVGDSFTEAFF. The CDR3, as DNA: TGTGCCAGCAGCCCTAGAGTGGGGGACAGCTTCACTGAAGCTTTCTTT.